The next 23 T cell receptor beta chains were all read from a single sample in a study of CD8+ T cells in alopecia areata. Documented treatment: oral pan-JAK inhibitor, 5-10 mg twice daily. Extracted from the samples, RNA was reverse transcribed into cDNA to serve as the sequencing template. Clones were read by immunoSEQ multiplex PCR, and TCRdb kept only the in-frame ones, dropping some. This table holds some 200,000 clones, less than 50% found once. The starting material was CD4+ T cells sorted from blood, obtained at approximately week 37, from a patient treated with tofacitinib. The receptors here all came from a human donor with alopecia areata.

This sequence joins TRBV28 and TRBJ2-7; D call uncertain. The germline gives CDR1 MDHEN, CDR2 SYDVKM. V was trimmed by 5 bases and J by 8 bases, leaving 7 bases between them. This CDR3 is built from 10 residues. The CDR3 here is CASSNLQQYF. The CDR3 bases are TGTGCCAGCAGTAATTTGCAGCAGTACTTC.

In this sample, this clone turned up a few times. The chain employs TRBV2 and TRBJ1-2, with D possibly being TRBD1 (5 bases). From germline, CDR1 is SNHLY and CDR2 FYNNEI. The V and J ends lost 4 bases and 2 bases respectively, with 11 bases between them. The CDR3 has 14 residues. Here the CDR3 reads CASSASAGNYGYTF. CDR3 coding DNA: TGTGCCAGCAGTGCGTCGGCAGGGAACTATGGCTACACCTTC. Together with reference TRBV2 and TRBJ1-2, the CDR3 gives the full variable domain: EPEVTQTPSHQVTQMGQEVILRCVPISNHLYFYWYRQILGQKVEFLVSFYNNEISEKSEIFDDQFSVERPDGSNFTLKIRSTKLEDSAMYFCASSASAGNYGYTFGSGTRLTVV.

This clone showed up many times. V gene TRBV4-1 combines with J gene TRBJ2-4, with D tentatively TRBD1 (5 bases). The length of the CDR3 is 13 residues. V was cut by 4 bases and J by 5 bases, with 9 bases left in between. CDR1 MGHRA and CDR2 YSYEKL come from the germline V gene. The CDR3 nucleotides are TGCGCCAGCAGCCTTCAGGGCCAAAACATTCAGTACTTC. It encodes CASSLQGQNIQYF.

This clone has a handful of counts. The CDR3 sequence: CASSLDQGRATEAFF. Written as DNA, the CDR3 is TGTGCCAGCAGTCTAGATCAGGGAAGGGCCACTGAAGCTTTCTTT. The chain links TRBV2 to TRBJ1-1, with TRBD1 as a possible D gene (5 bases). This CDR3 region has 15 residues. Germline V gives CDR1 SNHLY, CDR2 FYNNEI. Trimming left V 5 bases short and J 4 bases short, with 17 bases between.

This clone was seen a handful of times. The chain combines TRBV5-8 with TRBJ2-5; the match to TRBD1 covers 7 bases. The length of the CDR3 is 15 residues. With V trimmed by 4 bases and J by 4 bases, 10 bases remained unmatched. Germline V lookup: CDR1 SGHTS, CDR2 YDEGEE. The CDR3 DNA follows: TGTGCCAGCAGCCCAGGACAGGAATCGACAGAGACCCAGTACTTC. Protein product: CASSPGQESTETQYF.

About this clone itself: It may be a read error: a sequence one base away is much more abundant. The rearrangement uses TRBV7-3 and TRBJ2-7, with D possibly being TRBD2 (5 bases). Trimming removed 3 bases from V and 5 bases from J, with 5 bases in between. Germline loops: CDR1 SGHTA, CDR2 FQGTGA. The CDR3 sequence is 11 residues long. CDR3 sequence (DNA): TGTGCCAGCAGCTTGGAGGACGAGCAGTACTTC. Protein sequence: CASSLEDEQYF.

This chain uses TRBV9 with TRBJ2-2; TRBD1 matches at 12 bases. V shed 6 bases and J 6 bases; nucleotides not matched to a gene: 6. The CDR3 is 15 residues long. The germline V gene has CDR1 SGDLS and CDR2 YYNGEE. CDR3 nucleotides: TGTGCCAGCAAGCTCGGGACAGGGGGCCCCGGGGAGCTGTTTTTT. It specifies CASKLGTGGPGELFF.

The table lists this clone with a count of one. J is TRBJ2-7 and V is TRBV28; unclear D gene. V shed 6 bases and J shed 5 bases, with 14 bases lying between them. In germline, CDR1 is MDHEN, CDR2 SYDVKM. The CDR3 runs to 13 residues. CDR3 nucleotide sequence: TGTGCCAGCAGCTCCCCGGTCCCGCACGAGCAGTACTTC. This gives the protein CASSSPVPHEQYF.

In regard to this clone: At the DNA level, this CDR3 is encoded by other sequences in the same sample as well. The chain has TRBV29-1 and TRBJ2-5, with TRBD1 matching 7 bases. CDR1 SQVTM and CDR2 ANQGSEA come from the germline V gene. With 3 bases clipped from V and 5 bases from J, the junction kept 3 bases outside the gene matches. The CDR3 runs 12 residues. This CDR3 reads CSVDRGQETQYF. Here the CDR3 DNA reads TGCAGCGTTGATAGGGGGCAGGAGACCCAGTACTTC.

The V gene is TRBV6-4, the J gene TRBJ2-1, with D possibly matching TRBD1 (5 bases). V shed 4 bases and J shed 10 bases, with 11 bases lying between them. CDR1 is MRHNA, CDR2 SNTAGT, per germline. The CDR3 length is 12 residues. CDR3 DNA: TGTGCCAGCAGTGTTCAGGGTGGCGAGCAGTTCTTC. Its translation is CASSVQGGEQFF.

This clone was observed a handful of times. The DNA of the CDR3 is TGTGCCAGCAGCCCTGGGACAGGGAAAAACATTCAGTACTTC. Translating it yields CASSPGTGKNIQYF. The V gene is TRBV7-2, the J gene TRBJ2-4; 9 bases agree with TRBD1. J gave up 4 bases and V 5 bases, and 3 bases lay outside the gene matches. Germline CDR1 is SGHTA and CDR2 is FQGNSA. The CDR3 has 14 amino acids.

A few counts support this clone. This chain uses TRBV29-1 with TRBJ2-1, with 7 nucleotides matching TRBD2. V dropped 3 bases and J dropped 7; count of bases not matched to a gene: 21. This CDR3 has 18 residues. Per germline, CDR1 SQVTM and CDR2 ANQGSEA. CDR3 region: CSVDRRAGVSSSVNEQFF. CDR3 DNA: TGCAGCGTTGATAGAAGGGCGGGAGTCTCTTCGTCCGTAAATGAGCAGTTCTTC.

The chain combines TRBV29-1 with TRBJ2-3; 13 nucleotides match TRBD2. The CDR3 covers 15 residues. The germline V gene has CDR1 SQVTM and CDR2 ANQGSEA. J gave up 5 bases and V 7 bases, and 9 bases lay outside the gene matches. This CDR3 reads CSGTGLAGVLDTQYF. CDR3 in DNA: TGCAGCGGGACCGGACTAGCGGGAGTGTTAGATACGCAGTATTTT.

CDR3 in amino acids: CASMGDTQYF. The CDR3 DNA follows: TGTGCCAGCATGGGAGATACGCAGTATTTT. The chain has TRBV6-5 and TRBJ2-3, with no clear D. Germline V gene sequence: CDR1 MNHEY, CDR2 SVGAGI. This CDR3 spans 10 amino acids. Trimming took 7 bases from V and 5 from J, leaving 4 bases between them.

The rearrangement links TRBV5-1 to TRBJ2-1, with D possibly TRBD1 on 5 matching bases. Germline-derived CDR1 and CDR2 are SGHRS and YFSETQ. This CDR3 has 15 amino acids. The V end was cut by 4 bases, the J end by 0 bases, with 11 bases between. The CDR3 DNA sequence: TGCGCCAGCAGCCATGACAGCAGCTCCTACAATGAGCAGTTCTTC. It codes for CASSHDSSSYNEQFF. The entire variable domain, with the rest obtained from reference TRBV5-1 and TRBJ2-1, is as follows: KAGVTQTPRYLIKTRGQQVTLSCSPISGHRSVSWYQQTPGQGLQFLFEYFSETQRNKGNFPGRFSGRQFSNSRSEMNVSTLELGDSALYLCASSHDSSSYNEQFFGPGTRLTVL.

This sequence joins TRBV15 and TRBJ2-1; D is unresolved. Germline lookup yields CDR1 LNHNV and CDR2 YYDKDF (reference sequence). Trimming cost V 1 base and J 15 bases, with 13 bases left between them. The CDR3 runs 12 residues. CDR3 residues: CATSRADGSRFF. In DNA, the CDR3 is TGTGCCACCAGCAGAGCGGACGGATCCCGGTTCTTC.

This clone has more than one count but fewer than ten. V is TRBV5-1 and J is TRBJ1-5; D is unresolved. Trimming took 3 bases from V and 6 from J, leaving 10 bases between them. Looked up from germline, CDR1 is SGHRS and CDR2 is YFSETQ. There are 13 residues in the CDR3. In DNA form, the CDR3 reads TGCGCCAGCAGCTCTTCCTCGGGTCAGCCCCAGCATTTT. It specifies CASSSSSGQPQHF. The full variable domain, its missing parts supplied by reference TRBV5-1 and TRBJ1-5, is KAGVTQTPRYLIKTRGQQVTLSCSPISGHRSVSWYQQTPGQGLQFLFEYFSETQRNKGNFPGRFSGRQFSNSRSEMNVSTLELGDSALYLCASSSSSGQPQHFGDGTRLSIL.

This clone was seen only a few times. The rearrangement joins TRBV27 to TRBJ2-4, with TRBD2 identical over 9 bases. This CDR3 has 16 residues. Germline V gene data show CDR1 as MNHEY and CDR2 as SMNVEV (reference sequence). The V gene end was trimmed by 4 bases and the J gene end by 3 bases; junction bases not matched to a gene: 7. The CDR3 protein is CASSSLAGEDKNIQYF. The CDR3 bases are TGTGCCAGCAGTTCACTAGCGGGTGAGGACAAAAACATTCAGTACTTC.

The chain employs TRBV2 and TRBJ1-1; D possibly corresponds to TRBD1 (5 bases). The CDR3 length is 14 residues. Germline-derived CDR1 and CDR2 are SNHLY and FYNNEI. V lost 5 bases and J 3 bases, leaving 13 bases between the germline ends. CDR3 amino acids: CASSPRAHDTEAFF. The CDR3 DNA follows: TGTGCCAGCAGTCCCAGGGCGCACGACACTGAAGCTTTCTTT.

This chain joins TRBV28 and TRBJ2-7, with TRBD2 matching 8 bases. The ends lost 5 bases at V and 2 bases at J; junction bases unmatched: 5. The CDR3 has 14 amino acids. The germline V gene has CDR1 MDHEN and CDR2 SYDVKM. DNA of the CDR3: TGTGCCAGCAGTCGGACTAGCCGAACCTACGAGCAGTACTTC. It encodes CASSRTSRTYEQYF.

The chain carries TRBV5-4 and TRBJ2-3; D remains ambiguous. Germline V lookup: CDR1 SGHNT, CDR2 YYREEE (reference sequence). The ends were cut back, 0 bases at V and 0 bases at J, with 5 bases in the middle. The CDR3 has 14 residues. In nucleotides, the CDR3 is TGTGCCAGCAGCTTGGGGACCAGCACAGATACGCAGTATTTT. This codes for CASSLGTSTDTQYF.

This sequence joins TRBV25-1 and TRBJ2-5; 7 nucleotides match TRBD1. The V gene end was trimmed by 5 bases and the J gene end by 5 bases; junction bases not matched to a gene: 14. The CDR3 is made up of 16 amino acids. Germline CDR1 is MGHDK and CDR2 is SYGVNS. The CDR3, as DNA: TGTGCCAGCAGTAAAAGGGGACAGCCTAGGAGGGAGACCCAGTACTTC. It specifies CASSKRGQPRRETQYF.

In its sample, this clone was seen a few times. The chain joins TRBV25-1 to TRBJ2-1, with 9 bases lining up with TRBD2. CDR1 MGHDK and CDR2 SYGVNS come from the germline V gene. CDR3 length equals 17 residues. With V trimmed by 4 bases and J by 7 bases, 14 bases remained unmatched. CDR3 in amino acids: CASSALTSGSTRNEQFF. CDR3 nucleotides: TGTGCCAGCAGTGCCCTGACTAGCGGATCCACAAGGAATGAGCAGTTCTTC.